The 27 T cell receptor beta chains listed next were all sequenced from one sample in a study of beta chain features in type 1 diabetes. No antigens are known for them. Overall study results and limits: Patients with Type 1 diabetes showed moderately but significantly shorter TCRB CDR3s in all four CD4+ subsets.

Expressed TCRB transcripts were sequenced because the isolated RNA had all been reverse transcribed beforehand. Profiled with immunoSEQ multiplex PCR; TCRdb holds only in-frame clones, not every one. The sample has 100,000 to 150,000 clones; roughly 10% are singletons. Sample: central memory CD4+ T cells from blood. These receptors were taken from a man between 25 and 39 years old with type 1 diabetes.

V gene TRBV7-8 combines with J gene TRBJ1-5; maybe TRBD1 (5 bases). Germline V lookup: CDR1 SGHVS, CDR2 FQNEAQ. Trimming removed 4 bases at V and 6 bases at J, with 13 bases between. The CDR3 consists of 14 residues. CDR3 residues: CASSYQGMGQPQHF. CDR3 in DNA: TGTGCCAGCAGCTATCAGGGAATGGGTCAGCCCCAGCATTTT.

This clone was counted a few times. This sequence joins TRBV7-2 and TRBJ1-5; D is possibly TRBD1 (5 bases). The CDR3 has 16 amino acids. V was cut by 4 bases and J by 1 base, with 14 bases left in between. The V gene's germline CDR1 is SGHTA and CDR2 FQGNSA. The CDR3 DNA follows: TGTGCCAGCAGCTCCGCCGGTGGGGCGAGCAATCAGCCCCAGCATTTT. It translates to CASSSAGGASNQPQHF.

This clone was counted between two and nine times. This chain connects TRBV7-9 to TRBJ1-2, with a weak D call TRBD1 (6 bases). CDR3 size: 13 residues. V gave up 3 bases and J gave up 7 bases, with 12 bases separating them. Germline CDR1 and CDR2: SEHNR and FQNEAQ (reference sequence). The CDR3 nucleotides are TGTGCCAGCAGCTTGGGCCAGGGGACTGGCTACACCTTC. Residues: CASSLGQGTGYTF.

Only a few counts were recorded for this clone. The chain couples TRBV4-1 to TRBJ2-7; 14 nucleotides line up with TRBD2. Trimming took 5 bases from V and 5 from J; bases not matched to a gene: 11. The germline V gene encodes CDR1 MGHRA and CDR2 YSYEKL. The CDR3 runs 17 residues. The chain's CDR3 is CASSARRTSGGNHEQYF. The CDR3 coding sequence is TGCGCCAGCAGCGCGCGGCGGACTAGCGGGGGGAACCACGAGCAGTACTTC.

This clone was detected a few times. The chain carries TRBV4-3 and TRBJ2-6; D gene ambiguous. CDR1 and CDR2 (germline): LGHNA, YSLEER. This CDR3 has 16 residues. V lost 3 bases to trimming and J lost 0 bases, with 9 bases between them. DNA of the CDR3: TGCGCCAGCAGCCAGTTCCAGTTCTCTGGGGCCAACGTCCTGACTTTC. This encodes CASSQFQFSGANVLTF.

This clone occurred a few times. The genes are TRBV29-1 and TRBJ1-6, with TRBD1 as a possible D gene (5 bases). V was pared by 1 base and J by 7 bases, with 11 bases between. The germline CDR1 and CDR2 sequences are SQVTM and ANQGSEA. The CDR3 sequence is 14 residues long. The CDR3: CSVEGQKDNSPLHF. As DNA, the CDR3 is TGCAGCGTTGAAGGACAGAAAGACAATTCACCCCTCCACTTT.

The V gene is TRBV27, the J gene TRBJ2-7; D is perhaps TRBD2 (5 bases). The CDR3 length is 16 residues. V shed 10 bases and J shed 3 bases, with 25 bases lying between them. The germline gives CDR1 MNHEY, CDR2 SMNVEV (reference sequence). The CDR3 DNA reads TGTGCCAATTGCTCGCTTAAGCGGAGACCTTTCTACGAGCAGTACTTC. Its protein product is CANCSLKRRPFYEQYF.

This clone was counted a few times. CDR3 region: CASSYADGGYTF. The DNA of the CDR3 is TGTGCCAGCAGCTACGCCGACGGGGGCTACACCTTC. The J gene is TRBJ1-2, the V gene TRBV7-2; D is ambiguous. V shed 4 bases and J shed 8 bases, with 11 bases lying between them. Germline loops: CDR1 SGHTA, CDR2 FQGNSA. This CDR3 spans 12 amino acids.

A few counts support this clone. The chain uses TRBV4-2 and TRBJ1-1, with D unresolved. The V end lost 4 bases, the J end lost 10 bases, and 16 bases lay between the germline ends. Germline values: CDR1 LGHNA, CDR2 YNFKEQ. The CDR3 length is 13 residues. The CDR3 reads CASSPWAGYGAFF. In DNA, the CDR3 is TGTGCCAGCAGCCCCTGGGCGGGCTACGGAGCTTTCTTT.

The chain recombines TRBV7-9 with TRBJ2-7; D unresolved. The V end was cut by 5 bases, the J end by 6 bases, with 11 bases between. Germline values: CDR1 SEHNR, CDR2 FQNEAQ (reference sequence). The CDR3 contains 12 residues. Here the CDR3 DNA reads TGTGCCAGCAGCCTTCCTGGTAGCGAGCAGTACTTC. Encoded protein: CASSLPGSEQYF.

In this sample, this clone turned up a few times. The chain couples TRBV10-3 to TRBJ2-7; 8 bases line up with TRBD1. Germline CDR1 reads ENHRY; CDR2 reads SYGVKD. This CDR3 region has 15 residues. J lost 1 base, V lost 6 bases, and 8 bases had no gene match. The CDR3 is CAIRTDRGTSYEQYF. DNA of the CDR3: TGTGCCATCAGGACCGACAGGGGAACATCCTACGAGCAGTACTTC.

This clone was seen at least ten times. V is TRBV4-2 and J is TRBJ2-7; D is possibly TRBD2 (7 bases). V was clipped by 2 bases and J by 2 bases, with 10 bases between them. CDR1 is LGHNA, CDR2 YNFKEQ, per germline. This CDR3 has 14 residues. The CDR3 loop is CASSQRGAAYEQYF. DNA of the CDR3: TGTGCCAGCAGCCAACGGGGGGCCGCCTACGAGCAGTACTTC.

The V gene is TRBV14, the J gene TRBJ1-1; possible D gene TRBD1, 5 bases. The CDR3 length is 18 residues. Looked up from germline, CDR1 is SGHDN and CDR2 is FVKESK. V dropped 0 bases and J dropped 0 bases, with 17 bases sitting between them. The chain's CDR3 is CASSQDLTAGPLNTEAFF. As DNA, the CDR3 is TGTGCCAGCAGCCAAGATCTAACTGCGGGACCCCTGAACACTGAAGCTTTCTTT.

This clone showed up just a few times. In nucleotides, the CDR3 is TGTGCCAGCAGCCCCACCGGGACTAGGGGAATCAATGAGCAGTTCTTC. This sequence encodes CASSPTGTRGINEQFF. The chain joins TRBV9 to TRBJ2-1; the match to TRBD2 covers 8 bases. V shed 4 bases, J shed 6 bases, and the junction held 12 bases outside the gene matches. CDR3 length equals 16 residues. Germline V CDR1 and CDR2: SGDLS, YYNGEE.

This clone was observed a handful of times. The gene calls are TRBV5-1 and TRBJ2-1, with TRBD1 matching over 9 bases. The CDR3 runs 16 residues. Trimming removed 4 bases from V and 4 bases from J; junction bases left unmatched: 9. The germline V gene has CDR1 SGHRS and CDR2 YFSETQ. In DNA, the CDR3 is TGCGCCAGCAGCCGGTCCGGGACAGGGTATTACAATGAGCAGTTCTTC. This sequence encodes CASSRSGTGYYNEQFF.

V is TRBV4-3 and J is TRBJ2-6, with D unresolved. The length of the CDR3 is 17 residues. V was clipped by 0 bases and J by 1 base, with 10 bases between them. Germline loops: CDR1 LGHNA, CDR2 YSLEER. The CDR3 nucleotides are TGCGCCAGCAGCCAAGATACCGCGGCGTCTGGGGCCAACGTCCTGACTTTC. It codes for CASSQDTAASGANVLTF.

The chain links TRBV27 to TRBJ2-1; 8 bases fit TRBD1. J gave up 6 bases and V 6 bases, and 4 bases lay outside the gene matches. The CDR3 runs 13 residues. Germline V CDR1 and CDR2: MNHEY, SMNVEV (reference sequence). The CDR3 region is CASRKTGVNEQFF. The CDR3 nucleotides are TGTGCCAGCAGAAAGACAGGGGTCAATGAGCAGTTCTTC.

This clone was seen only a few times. CDR3 sequence reads: CASRLSGISTDTQYF. DNA of the CDR3: TGTGCCAGCAGGCTTAGCGGGATTAGCACAGATACGCAGTATTTT. The chain recombines TRBV7-2 with TRBJ2-3, with 8 bases lining up with TRBD2. Trimming at V came to 6 bases and at J to 0 bases, leaving 5 bases not matched to a gene. The CDR3 consists of 15 residues. Germline V CDR1 and CDR2: SGHTA, FQGNSA.

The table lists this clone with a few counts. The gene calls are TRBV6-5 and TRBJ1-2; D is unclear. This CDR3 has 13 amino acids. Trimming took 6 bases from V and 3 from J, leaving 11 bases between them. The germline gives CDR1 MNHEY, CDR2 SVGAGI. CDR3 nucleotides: TGTGCCAGCAGCCCTAGCCGGGACTATGGCTACACCTTC. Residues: CASSPSRDYGYTF.

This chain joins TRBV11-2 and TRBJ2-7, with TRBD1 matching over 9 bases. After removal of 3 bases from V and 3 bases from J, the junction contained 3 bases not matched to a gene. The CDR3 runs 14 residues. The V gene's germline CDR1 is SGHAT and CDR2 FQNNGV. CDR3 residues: CASSLGTGRYEQYF. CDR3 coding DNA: TGTGCCAGCAGCTTGGGGACAGGGCGCTACGAGCAGTACTTC.

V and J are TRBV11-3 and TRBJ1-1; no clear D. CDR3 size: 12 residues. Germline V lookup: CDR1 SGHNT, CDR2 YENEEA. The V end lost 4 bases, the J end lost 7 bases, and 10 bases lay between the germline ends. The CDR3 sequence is CASSSVGSEAFF. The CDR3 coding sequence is TGTGCCAGCAGCTCCGTGGGCAGTGAAGCTTTCTTT.

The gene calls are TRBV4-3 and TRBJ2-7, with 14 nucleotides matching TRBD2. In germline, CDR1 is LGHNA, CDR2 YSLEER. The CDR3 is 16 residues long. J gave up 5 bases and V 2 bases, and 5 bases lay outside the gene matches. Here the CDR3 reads CASSQSTSGGADEQYF. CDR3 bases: TGCGCCAGCAGCCAATCGACTAGCGGGGGGGCCGACGAGCAGTACTTC.

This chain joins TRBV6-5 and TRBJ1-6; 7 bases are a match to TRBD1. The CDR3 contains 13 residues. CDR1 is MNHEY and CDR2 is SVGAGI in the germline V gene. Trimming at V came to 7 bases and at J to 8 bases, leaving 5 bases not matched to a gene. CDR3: CASTDRVDSPLHF. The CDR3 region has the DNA TGTGCCAGCACCGACAGGGTTGATTCACCCCTCCACTTT.

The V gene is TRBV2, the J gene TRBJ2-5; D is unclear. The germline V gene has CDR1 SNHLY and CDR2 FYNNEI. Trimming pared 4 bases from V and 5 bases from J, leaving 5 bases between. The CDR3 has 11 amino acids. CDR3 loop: CASSAGETQYF. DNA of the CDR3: TGTGCCAGCAGTGCCGGGGAGACCCAGTACTTC.

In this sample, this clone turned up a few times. The CDR3 nucleotides are TGTGCCAGCAGTTCTTCTAGCGGGGGCCGCTCCTACGAGCAGTACTTC. Translation gives CASSSSSGGRSYEQYF. The chain couples TRBV27 to TRBJ2-7; TRBD2 agrees at 10 bases. V lost 4 bases to trimming and J lost 0 bases; unmatched junction nucleotides: 6. Germline V lookup: CDR1 MNHEY, CDR2 SMNVEV (reference sequence). This CDR3 is 16 amino acids long.

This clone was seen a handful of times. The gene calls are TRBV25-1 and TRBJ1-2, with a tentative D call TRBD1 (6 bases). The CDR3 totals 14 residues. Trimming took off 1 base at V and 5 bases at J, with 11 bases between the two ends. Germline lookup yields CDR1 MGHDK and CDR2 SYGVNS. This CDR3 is CASSESGTSYGYTF. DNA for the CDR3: TGTGCCAGCAGTGAATCCGGGACATCGTATGGCTACACCTTC.

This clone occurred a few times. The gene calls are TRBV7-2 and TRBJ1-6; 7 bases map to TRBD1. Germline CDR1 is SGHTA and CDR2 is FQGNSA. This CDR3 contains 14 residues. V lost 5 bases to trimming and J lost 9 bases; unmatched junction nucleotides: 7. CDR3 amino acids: CASSPRQGGSPLHF. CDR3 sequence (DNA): TGTGCCAGCAGCCCCAGACAGGGCGGTTCACCCCTCCACTTT.